The 7 T cell receptor beta chains in this list originate from one sample, sequenced in a study of post-analysis software for immune sequencing data. Broader study findings: Higher frequency in patients than in controls was seen for roughly five TRBV segments, with TRBV5-6, TRBV5-1 and TRBV20-1 among them.

Built from TCR beta cDNA, the libraries had unique molecular identifiers in them. Each CDR3 protein is one row after TCRdb ran MiXCR on the PCR reads. The sample lists fewer than 850,000 distinct CDR3 sequences; 25% to 30% were seen once. These TCRs are of unknown antigen specificity. The sequenced sample was blood. The receptors were sampled from a girl between 5 and 17 years old with multiple sclerosis.

The chain combines TRBV5-1 with TRBJ2-2; 9 nucleotides align to TRBD1. Germline V gene sequence: CDR1 SGHRS, CDR2 YFSETQ. With V trimmed by 7 bases and J by 5 bases, 9 bases remained unmatched. The CDR3 contains 15 residues. The DNA of the CDR3 is TGCGCCAGCGGAACAGGGGGCTTGTGGACCGGGGAGCTGTTTTTT. Protein product: CASGTGGLWTGELFF.

This clonotype was found many times. The chain has TRBV4-3 and TRBJ2-7; D is unresolved. CDR1 and CDR2 (germline): LGHNA, YSLEER. The CDR3 extends over 14 amino acids. The V gene lost 1 base and the J gene lost 2 bases, with 9 bases spanning the gap. CDR3 loop: CASSQAFPAYEQYF. CDR3 in DNA: TGCGCCAGCAGCCAAGCCTTCCCGGCCTACGAGCAGTACTTC.

This clonotype has only a few counts. This chain joins TRBV10-3 and TRBJ1-5, with D perhaps matching TRBD1 (5 bases). Germline V lookup: CDR1 ENHRY, CDR2 SYGVKD. With 2 bases removed from V and 1 base from J, the gap between germline ends came to 9 bases. The CDR3 totals 15 residues. This chain's CDR3 is CAISEEGLSNQPQHF. The CDR3, as DNA: TGTGCCATCAGTGAGGAGGGGTTGAGCAATCAGCCCCAGCATTTT.

This clonotype was counted many times. The V gene is TRBV5-1, the J gene TRBJ2-1; 9 nucleotides match TRBD1. Germline loops: CDR1 SGHRS, CDR2 YFSETQ. This CDR3 has 17 residues. Unmatched junction bases numbered 8, after V lost 4 bases and J lost 0 bases. The CDR3 nucleotides are TGCGCCAGCAGCCCTCGGGGGACAGGGAGCTCCTACAATGAGCAGTTCTTC. It codes for CASSPRGTGSSYNEQFF.

A few counts support this clonotype. This chain links TRBV6-6 with TRBJ2-6, with 7 nucleotides matching TRBD2. This CDR3 spans 17 amino acids. Per germline, CDR1 MNHNY and CDR2 SVGAGI (reference sequence). V lost 4 bases, J lost 0 bases, and 6 bases stayed unmatched. CDR3 DNA sequence: TGTGCCAGCAGTTCGGGGGGTCTAAGCTCTGGGGCCAACGTCCTGACTTTC. Encoded protein: CASSSGGLSSGANVLTF.

The chain is built from TRBV28 and TRBJ1-5; 8 bases map to TRBD1. This CDR3 is built from 16 residues. The V segment lost 3 bases and the J segment 2 bases; nucleotides outside the gene matches: 6. The V gene's germline CDR1 is MDHEN and CDR2 SYDVKM. The chain's CDR3 is CASSFGTGQGNQPQHF. CDR3 bases: TGTGCCAGCAGTTTCGGAACGGGACAGGGCAATCAGCCCCAGCATTTT.

The chain is built from TRBV5-1 and TRBJ2-3; D unclear. The CDR3 is made up of 14 amino acids. V was clipped by 0 bases and J by 0 bases, with 5 bases between them. Germline CDR1 SGHRS, CDR2 YFSETQ. The CDR3 is CASSLEPSTDTQYF. CDR3 bases: TGCGCCAGCAGCTTGGAACCTAGCACAGATACGCAGTATTTT.